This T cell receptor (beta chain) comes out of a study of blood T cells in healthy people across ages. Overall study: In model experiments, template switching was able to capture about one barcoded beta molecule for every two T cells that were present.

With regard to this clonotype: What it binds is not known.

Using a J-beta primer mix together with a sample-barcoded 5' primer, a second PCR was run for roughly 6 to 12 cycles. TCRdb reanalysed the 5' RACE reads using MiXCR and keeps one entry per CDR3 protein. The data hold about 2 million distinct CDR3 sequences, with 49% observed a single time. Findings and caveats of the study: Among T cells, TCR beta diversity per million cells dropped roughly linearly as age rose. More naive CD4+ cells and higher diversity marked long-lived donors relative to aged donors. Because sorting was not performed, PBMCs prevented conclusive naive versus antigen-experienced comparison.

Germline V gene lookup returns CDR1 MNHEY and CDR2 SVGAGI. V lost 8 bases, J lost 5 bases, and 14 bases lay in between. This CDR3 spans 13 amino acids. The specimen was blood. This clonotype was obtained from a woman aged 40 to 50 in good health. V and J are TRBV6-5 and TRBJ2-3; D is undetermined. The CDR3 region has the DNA TGTGCCAGCGTAGGGTCAGGTGAAGATACGCAGTATTTT. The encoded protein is CASVGSGEDTQYF.